The 32 T cell receptor beta chains listed next were all sequenced from one sample in a study of post-analysis software for immune sequencing data. Study-wide results and limits: There were five or six TRBV segments more frequent in patients than controls, and TRBV5-6, TRBV5-1 and TRBV20-1 were among them.

For these receptors, no antigen is known. TCR beta cDNA libraries had unique molecular identifiers. Via MiXCR, TCRdb re-called the PCR reads, giving one row per CDR3 protein. Altogether hundreds of thousands of distinct CDR3 sequences are present, about 27% being singletons, with the ten largest covering more than 0.55%. The sequenced sample was blood. These receptors originate from a girl aged 10-17 years with multiple sclerosis.

Here the CDR3 DNA reads TGTGCCAGTGGATTTGTGGGGCCAGGGTACAATGAGCAGTTCTTC. Translated: CASGFVGPGYNEQFF. The chain employs TRBV27 and TRBJ2-1, with a weak D call TRBD1 (5 bases). Germline values: CDR1 MNHEY, CDR2 SMNVEV (reference sequence). The ends were cut back, 9 bases at V and 4 bases at J, with 19 bases in the middle. This CDR3 region has 15 residues.

This chain uses TRBV27 with TRBJ2-6, with 8 bases fitting TRBD1. CDR1 and CDR2 from the germline V gene are MNHEY and SMNVEV (reference sequence). The ends lost 2 bases at V and 9 bases at J; junction bases unmatched: 12. The CDR3 is 17 residues long. The CDR3 DNA reads as TGTGCCAGCAGTTTAGGGGCAGGGGGCTCTAGGGTCAACGTCCTGACTTTC. Protein sequence: CASSLGAGGSRVNVLTF.

This rearrangement joins TRBV4-1 to TRBJ2-3; D gene uncertain. The V end was cut by 1 base, the J end by 0 bases, with 8 bases between. The V gene's germline CDR1 is MGHRA and CDR2 YSYEKL. This CDR3 is 15 amino acids long. DNA for the CDR3: TGCGCCAGCAGCCAAGGGCACGGGAGCACAGATACGCAGTATTTT. It is translated as CASSQGHGSTDTQYF.

The chain joins TRBV29-1 to TRBJ2-7; the D call may be TRBD1 or TRBD2 (5 bases each). Trimming left V 4 bases short and J 3 bases short, with 10 bases between. The germline V gene has CDR1 SQVTM and CDR2 ANQGSEA. The CDR3 is made up of 12 amino acids. The CDR3 region is CSVGDGNYEQYF. The CDR3 DNA reads TGCAGCGTTGGGGACGGGAACTACGAGCAGTACTTC.

The CDR3 sequence: CASSLVGTPSSGANVLTF. The CDR3 DNA follows: TGTGCCAGCAGCTTAGTCGGGACTCCCAGCTCTGGGGCCAACGTCCTGACTTTC. The rearrangement links TRBV7-2 to TRBJ2-6; the D gene is possibly TRBD2 (6 bases). The CDR3 sequence is 18 residues long. Germline loops: CDR1 SGHTA, CDR2 FQGNSA. V lost 1 base and J lost 0, with 13 bases in between.

This clonotype was seen a few times. The chain links TRBV6-1 to TRBJ2-7; 8 bases are shared with TRBD1. Germline trimming cut 2 bases from V and 2 bases from J; bases unmatched to any gene: 5. CDR1 is MNHNS, CDR2 SASEGT, per germline. The CDR3 sequence is 15 residues long. The CDR3 loop reads CASSEMGQVPYEQYF. The CDR3 region has the DNA TGTGCCAGCAGTGAAATGGGACAGGTCCCCTACGAGCAGTACTTC.

As regards this clonotype: Relative to the germline gene, one junction end is altered; a read error may explain this. The genes are TRBV18 and TRBJ2-1; no clear D. The CDR3 extends over 13 amino acids. Germline V gives CDR1 KGHSH, CDR2 LQKENI. CDR3 loop: CVSSPSWPNEQFF. The CDR3 nucleotides read TGTGTCAGCTCACCAAGTTGGCCGAATGAGCAGTTCTTC.

CDR3 amino acids: CASSFDRGGQETQYF. For the CDR3, the DNA is TGTGCCAGCAGCTTTGATCGGGGGGGGCAAGAGACCCAGTACTTC. J is TRBJ2-5 and V is TRBV7-2; 8 nucleotides match TRBD2. Trimming took 3 bases from V and 2 from J; bases not matched to a gene: 5. CDR3 length: 15 residues. Germline assignment: CDR1 SGHTA and CDR2 FQGNSA. The entire variable domain, with the rest obtained from reference TRBV7-2 and TRBJ2-5, is as follows: GAGVSQSPSNKVTEKGKDVELRCDPISGHTALYWYRQSLGQGLEFLIYFQGNSAPDKSGLPSDRFSAERTGGSVSTLTIQRTQQEDSAVYLCASSFDRGGQETQYFGPGTRLLVL.

This clonotype appeared a single time. V and J are TRBV25-1 and TRBJ2-4; D is perhaps TRBD1 (5 bases). The CDR3 loop spans 15 amino acids. Trimming left V 4 bases short and J 13 bases short, with 23 bases between. CDR1 MGHDK and CDR2 SYGVNS come from the germline V gene. CDR3 sequence: CASSGTGHLRGEQYF. In nucleotides, the CDR3 is TGTGCCAGCAGTGGCACCGGACATTTAAGGGGTGAGCAGTACTTC.

J is TRBJ1-4 and V is TRBV12-3 or TRBV12-4; D gene uncertain. CDR3 length: 13 amino acids. V was pared by 2 bases and J by 5 bases, with 6 bases between. The chain's CDR3 is CASSLPPNEKLFF. The CDR3 DNA reads as TGTGCCAGCAGTTTACCACCAAATGAAAAACTGTTTTTT.

The CDR3 sequence is CSAVVWGGQGANVLTF. The CDR3 bases are TGCAGTGCGGTAGTCTGGGGGGGGCAAGGGGCCAACGTCCTGACTTTC. The rearrangement uses TRBV20-1 and TRBJ2-6, with D possibly matching TRBD2 (7 bases). The CDR3 extends over 16 amino acids. Trimming pared 6 bases from V and 4 bases from J, leaving 19 bases between. Germline CDR1 reads DFQATT; CDR2 reads SNEGSKA (reference sequence).

The V and J genes are TRBV4-2 and TRBJ2-5, with TRBD2 matching 8 bases. The CDR3 has 15 residues. V was clipped by 4 bases and J by 0 bases; unmatched bases: 4. Germline-derived CDR1 and CDR2 are LGHNA and YNFKEQ. The CDR3 loop is CASSRYSGDQETQYF. The CDR3 region has the DNA TGTGCCAGCAGCCGATATAGCGGGGACCAAGAGACCCAGTACTTC.

The sample holds a few counts of this clonotype. V usage is TRBV20-1 and J usage is TRBJ1-5, with no clear D. V was trimmed by 2 bases and J by 4 bases, leaving 9 bases between them. CDR3 length equals 13 residues. Germline V gene data show CDR1 as DFQATT and CDR2 as SNEGSKA (reference sequence). The DNA for the CDR3 is TGCAGTGCTAGATGGGGAGCAAATCAGCCCCAGCATTTT. It is translated as CSARWGANQPQHF.

This clonotype has a handful of counts. The J gene is TRBJ2-5, the V gene TRBV3-1; D is uncertain. Trimming took off 4 bases at V and 5 bases at J, with 11 bases between the two ends. The CDR3 runs to 13 residues. CDR1 and CDR2 (germline): LGHDT, YNNKEL (reference sequence). The CDR3 here is CASSLVVWETQYF. DNA of the CDR3: TGTGCCAGCAGCCTAGTGGTCTGGGAGACCCAGTACTTC.

This chain joins TRBV18 and TRBJ1-6, with 7 bases matching TRBD1. This CDR3 has 13 residues. V was clipped by 3 bases and J by 14 bases; unmatched bases: 7. Per the germline V gene, CDR1 is KGHSH and CDR2 is LQKENI. CDR3 nucleotides: TGTGCCAGCTCACCTAAGGGACAGATCTCCCTCCACTTT. Protein product: CASSPKGQISLHF.

This clonotype was seen a handful of times. V and J are TRBV20-1 and TRBJ2-7, with no clear D. This CDR3 is 11 amino acids long. V was pared by 2 bases and J by 3 bases, with 5 bases between. Germline V gene lookup returns CDR1 DFQATT and CDR2 SNEGSKA (reference sequence). The CDR3 coding sequence is TGCAGTGCTAGACTTATCTACGAGCAGTACTTC. Translating it yields CSARLIYEQYF.

This chain joins TRBV4-1 and TRBJ1-2; weak D call: TRBD1 (6 bases). This CDR3 contains 14 residues. V was shortened by 4 bases and J by 4 bases, with 13 bases between the two germline ends. Germline loops: CDR1 MGHRA, CDR2 YSYEKL. CDR3: CASSPPGQFYGYTF. The CDR3 DNA is TGCGCCAGCAGCCCCCCCGGACAGTTCTATGGCTACACCTTC.

This clonotype turned up a few times. V usage is TRBV6-6 and J usage is TRBJ1-1, with D hard to call. The CDR3 is 13 residues long. The germline V gene has CDR1 MNHNY and CDR2 SVGAGI (reference sequence). V was pared by 3 bases and J by 5 bases, with 10 bases between. The CDR3 nucleotides read TGTGCCAGCAGTTATGGCCCGGGGACTGAAGCTTTCTTT. This gives the protein CASSYGPGTEAFF.

The V gene is TRBV4-1, the J gene TRBJ1-5; D not certain. V was shortened by 0 bases and J by 7 bases, with 7 bases between the two germline ends. Looked up from germline, CDR1 is MGHRA and CDR2 is YSYEKL. This CDR3 region has 13 residues. CDR3 residues: CASSQDVEQPQHF. For the CDR3, the DNA is TGCGCCAGCAGCCAAGACGTAGAGCAGCCCCAGCATTTT.

For the CDR3, the DNA is TGTGCCAGCAGTGAACTACCGGACAAGAGCTCCTACGAGCAGTACTTC. Translation gives CASSELPDKSSYEQYF. The rearrangement links TRBV6-1 to TRBJ2-7; D is possibly TRBD1 (5 bases). CDR3 length: 16 residues. Germline lookup yields CDR1 MNHNS and CDR2 SASEGT. The V end lost 2 bases, the J end lost 0 bases, and 14 bases lay between the germline ends.

The chain is built from TRBV6-1 and TRBJ1-1; D gene uncertain. Germline-derived CDR1 and CDR2 are MNHNS and SASEGT. Between the trimmed V and J ends, which lost 2 bases and 1 base, there was a span of 5 bases. There are 13 residues in the CDR3. DNA of the CDR3: TGTGCCAGCAGTGAAAAGCCGAACACTGAAGCTTTCTTT. Translation: CASSEKPNTEAFF.

The rearrangement joins TRBV6-5 to TRBJ2-5; 9 bases fit TRBD2. Trimming cost V 6 bases and J 11 bases; bases outside gene matches: 7. The CDR3 has 12 residues. Germline loops: CDR1 MNHEY, CDR2 SVGAGI. CDR3 loop: CASRAGGREQYF. The CDR3 nucleotides read TGTGCCAGCAGGGCGGGGGGGCGTGAGCAGTACTTC.

The chain links TRBV10-3 to TRBJ2-3, with D possibly matching TRBD2 (5 bases). Trimming took 2 bases from V and 5 from J, leaving 14 bases between them. The germline V gene encodes CDR1 ENHRY and CDR2 SYGVKD. The CDR3 covers 15 residues. CDR3 in amino acids: CAISEIRLGGDTQYF. In DNA form, the CDR3 reads TGTGCCATCAGTGAGATCAGGCTAGGAGGAGATACGCAGTATTTT.

This clonotype was detected a few times. CDR3 amino acids: CASSLQGSGTQYF. CDR3 nucleotide sequence: TGCGCCAGCAGCCTACAGGGTTCGGGTACCCAGTACTTC. J is TRBJ2-5 and V is TRBV5-1; maybe TRBD1 (6 bases). CDR3 length equals 13 residues. The ends were cut back, 4 bases at V and 8 bases at J, with 15 bases in the middle. Germline V lookup: CDR1 SGHRS, CDR2 YFSETQ.

DNA for the CDR3: TGCAGTGCTATTACTCGGACCGGACAGGGAGACCCAGATACGCAGTATTTT. Its translation is CSAITRTGQGDPDTQYF. The J gene is TRBJ2-3, the V gene TRBV20-1; 8 bases line up with TRBD1. Germline assignment: CDR1 DFQATT and CDR2 SNEGSKA (reference sequence). With V trimmed by 4 bases and J by 4 bases, 16 bases remained unmatched. The CDR3 length is 17 residues.

The rearrangement links TRBV2 to TRBJ1-1; D remains unclear. Per the germline V gene, CDR1 is SNHLY and CDR2 is FYNNEI. CDR3 length: 13 amino acids. V lost 11 bases, J lost 1 base, and 14 bases lay in between. CDR3 in amino acids: CAGRTSENTEAFF. CDR3 bases: TGTGCCGGGCGGACCTCAGAGAACACTGAAGCTTTCTTT.

The chain links TRBV28 to TRBJ2-2; D is ambiguous. The germline V gene encodes CDR1 MDHEN and CDR2 SYDVKM. The CDR3 loop spans 15 amino acids. Deletions cut 4 bases from V and 3 bases from J, with 12 bases between. The CDR3 is CASSSSRRYTGELFF. CDR3 nucleotide sequence: TGTGCCAGCAGTTCCTCTCGAAGGTACACCGGGGAGCTGTTTTTT.

Comments on this clonotype: The junction differs from germline at one of its ends, possibly a read error. This chain connects TRBV6-6 to TRBJ1-5, with TRBD1 identical over 8 bases. The CDR3 has 16 residues. The germline gives CDR1 MNHNY, CDR2 SVGAGI (reference sequence). CDR3 residues: CASSYSRTGSNQPQHF. The CDR3 bases are TGTGCTAGCAGTTACTCCAGGACAGGGAGCAATCAGCCCCAGCATTTT.

The genes are TRBV7-9 and TRBJ1-3; D unresolved. V shed 1 base and J shed 4 bases, with 11 bases lying between them. Per germline, CDR1 SEHNR and CDR2 FQNEAQ (reference sequence). This CDR3 contains 15 residues. CDR3 nucleotide sequence: TGTGCCAGCAGCTTAGACGTGGGTCACGGAAACACCATATATTTT. This sequence encodes CASSLDVGHGNTIYF.

V and J are TRBV29-1 and TRBJ2-5, with D tentatively TRBD2 (6 bases). Per germline, CDR1 SQVTM and CDR2 ANQGSEA. This CDR3 has 11 residues. Trimming removed 6 bases from V and 11 bases from J, with 16 bases in between. CDR3 nucleotide sequence: TGCAGCGTCCAGGAGGGAACGCAGCAGTACTTC. Translated, it gives CSVQEGTQQYF.

The rearrangement uses TRBV13 and TRBJ2-1, with 9 bases lining up with TRBD2. The CDR3 contains 15 residues. The J segment lost 9 bases and the V segment lost 1 base, leaving 7 bases of the junction unmatched. CDR1 is PRHDT, CDR2 FYEKMQ, per germline (reference sequence). The CDR3 loop is CASSLVPSGAGEQFF. CDR3 bases: TGTGCCAGCAGCTTAGTGCCTAGCGGGGCGGGTGAGCAGTTCTTC.

This clonotype was detected a few times. This chain connects TRBV7-9 to TRBJ1-2; D ambiguous. There are 13 residues in the CDR3. Germline V gives CDR1 SEHNR, CDR2 FQNEAQ (reference sequence). Trimming pared 4 bases from V and 2 bases from J, leaving 8 bases between. CDR3 protein: CASSSGENYGYTF. CDR3 coding DNA: TGTGCCAGCAGCTCTGGCGAAAACTATGGCTACACCTTC. The whole variable domain, remainder taken from reference TRBV7-9 and TRBJ1-2, is DTGVSQNPRHKITKRGQNVTFRCDPISEHNRLYWYRQTLGQGPEFLTYFQNEAQLEKSRLLSDRFSAERPKGSFSTLEIQRTEQGDSAMYLCASSSGENYGYTFGSGTRLTVV.